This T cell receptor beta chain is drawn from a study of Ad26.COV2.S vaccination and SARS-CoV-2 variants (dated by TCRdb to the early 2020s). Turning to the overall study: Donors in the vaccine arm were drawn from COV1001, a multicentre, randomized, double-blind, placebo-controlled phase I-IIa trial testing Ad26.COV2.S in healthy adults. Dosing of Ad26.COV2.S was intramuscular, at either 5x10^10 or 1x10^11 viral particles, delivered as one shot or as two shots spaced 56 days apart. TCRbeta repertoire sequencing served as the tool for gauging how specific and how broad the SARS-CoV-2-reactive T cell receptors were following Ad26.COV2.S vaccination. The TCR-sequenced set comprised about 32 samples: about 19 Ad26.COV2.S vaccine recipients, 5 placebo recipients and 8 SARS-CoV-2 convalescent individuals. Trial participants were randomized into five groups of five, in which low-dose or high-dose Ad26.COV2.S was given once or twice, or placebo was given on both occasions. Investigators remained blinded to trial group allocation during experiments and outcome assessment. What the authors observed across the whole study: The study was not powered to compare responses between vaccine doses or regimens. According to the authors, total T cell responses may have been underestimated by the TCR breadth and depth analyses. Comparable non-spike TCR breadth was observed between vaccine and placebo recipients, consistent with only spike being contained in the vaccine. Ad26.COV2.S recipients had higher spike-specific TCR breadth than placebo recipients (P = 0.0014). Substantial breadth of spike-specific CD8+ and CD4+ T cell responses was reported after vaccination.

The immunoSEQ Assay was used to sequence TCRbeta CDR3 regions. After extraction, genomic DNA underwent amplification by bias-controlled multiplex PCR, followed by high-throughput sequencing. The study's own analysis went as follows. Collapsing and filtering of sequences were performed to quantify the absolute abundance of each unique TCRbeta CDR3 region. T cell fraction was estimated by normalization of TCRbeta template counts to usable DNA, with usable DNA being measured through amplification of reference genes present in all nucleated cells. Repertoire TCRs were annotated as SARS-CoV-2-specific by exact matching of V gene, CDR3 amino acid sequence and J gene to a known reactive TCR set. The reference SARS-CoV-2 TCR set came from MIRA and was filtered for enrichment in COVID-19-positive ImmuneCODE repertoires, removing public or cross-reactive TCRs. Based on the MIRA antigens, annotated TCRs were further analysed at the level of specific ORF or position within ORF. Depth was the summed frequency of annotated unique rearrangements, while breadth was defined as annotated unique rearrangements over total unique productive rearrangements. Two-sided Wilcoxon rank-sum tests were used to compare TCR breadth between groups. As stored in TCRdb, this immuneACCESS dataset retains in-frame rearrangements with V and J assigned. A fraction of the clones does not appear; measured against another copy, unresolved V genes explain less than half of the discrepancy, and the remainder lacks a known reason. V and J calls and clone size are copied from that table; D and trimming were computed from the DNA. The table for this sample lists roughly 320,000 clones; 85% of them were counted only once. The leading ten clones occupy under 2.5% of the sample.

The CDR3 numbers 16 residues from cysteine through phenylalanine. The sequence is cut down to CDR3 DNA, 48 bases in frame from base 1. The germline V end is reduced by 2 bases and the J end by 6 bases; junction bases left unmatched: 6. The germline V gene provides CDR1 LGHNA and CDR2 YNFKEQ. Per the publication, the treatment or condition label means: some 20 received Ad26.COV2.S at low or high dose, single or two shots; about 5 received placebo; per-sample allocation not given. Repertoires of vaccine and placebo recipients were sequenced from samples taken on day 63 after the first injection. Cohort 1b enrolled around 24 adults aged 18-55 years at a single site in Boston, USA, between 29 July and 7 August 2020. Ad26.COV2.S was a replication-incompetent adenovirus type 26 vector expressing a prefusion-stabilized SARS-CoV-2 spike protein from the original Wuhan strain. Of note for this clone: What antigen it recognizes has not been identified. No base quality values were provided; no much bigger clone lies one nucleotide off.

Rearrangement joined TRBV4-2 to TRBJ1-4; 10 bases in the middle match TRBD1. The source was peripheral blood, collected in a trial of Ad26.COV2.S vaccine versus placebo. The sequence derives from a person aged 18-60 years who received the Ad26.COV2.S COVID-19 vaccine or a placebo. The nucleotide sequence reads TGTGCCAGCAGCCAAAACTCCGGGACAGGGGATGAAAAACTGTTTTTT. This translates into CASSQNSGTGDEKLFF.